These T cell receptor beta chains were read from a single sample in a study of T cells in localized non-small cell lung cancer. Using immunoSEQ multiplex PCR, the repertoire was profiled, and TCRdb retains in-frame clones only, with some absent. The repertoire includes around 78,000 clones, 75% to 85% of them detected once, and more than 9% sits in the top ten. The sequencing here drew on peripheral blood, taken before any cancer treatment. The source is a female donor older than 55 with stage I lung adenocarcinoma. Each CDR3 is given with its conserved first and last residue. Each record gives: clone size, J gene, D gene, V gene, CDR3 protein, CDR3 DNA. A D gene is named only where the DNA matches it firmly. Clone size is given for some rows only: seen once, a few or many times, or a class if the clone is expanded.

clone_size: once
j_call: TRBJ1-1
d_call: TRBD1
v_call: TRBV19
cdr3_aa: CASSIETGSVAFF
cdr3_nt: TGTGCCAGTAGTATAGAGACAGGGTCGGTAGCTTTCTTT

clone_size: once
j_call: TRBJ2-2
d_call: NA
v_call: TRBV5-6
cdr3_aa: CASSGRGTGELFF
cdr3_nt: TGTGCCAGCAGCGGCAGGGGAACCGGGGAGCTGTTTTTT

clone_size: NA
j_call: TRBJ2-5
d_call: NA
v_call: TRBV7-6
cdr3_aa: CASSVQETQYF
cdr3_nt: TGTGCCAGCAGCGTGCAAGAGACCCAGTACTTC

clone_size: NA
j_call: TRBJ1-2
d_call: NA
v_call: TRBV9
cdr3_aa: CASSVGGQRNGYTF
cdr3_nt: TGTGCCAGCAGCGTAGGAGGACAGAGAAATGGCTACACCTTC

clone_size: NA
j_call: TRBJ2-3
d_call: TRBD2
v_call: TRBV5-6
cdr3_aa: CASSLTSGYTQYF
cdr3_nt: TGTGCCAGCAGCTTGACTAGCGGCTATACGCAGTATTTT

clone_size: few
j_call: TRBJ1-5
d_call: NA
v_call: TRBV15
cdr3_aa: CATSLGGRDQPQHF
cdr3_nt: TGTGCCACCAGCCTTGGGGGTCGGGATCAGCCCCAGCATTTT

clone_size: many
j_call: TRBJ1-2
d_call: NA
v_call: TRBV13
cdr3_aa: CASSDDSLTNYGYTF
cdr3_nt: TGTGCCAGCAGCGACGACAGCTTAACTAACTATGGCTACACCTTC

clone_size: NA
j_call: TRBJ1-2
d_call: NA
v_call: TRBV19
cdr3_aa: CASSIRTGYNYGYTF
cdr3_nt: TGTGCCAGTAGTATTCGAACAGGGTACAACTATGGCTACACCTTC

clone_size: NA
j_call: TRBJ2-5
d_call: NA
v_call: TRBV5-6
cdr3_aa: CASSLTAINQETQYF
cdr3_nt: TGTGCCAGCAGCTTGACGGCCATAAACCAAGAGACCCAGTACTTC

clone_size: NA
j_call: TRBJ2-1
d_call: NA
v_call: TRBV27
cdr3_aa: CASSLSGKYNEQFF
cdr3_nt: TGTGCCAGCAGTCTTAGCGGAAAATACAATGAGCAGTTCTTC

clone_size: NA
j_call: TRBJ1-2
d_call: NA
v_call: TRBV7-2
cdr3_aa: CANSLSGQSHGYTF
cdr3_nt: TGTGCCAACAGCTTATCAGGACAGTCCCATGGCTACACCTTC

clone_size: NA
j_call: TRBJ2-7
d_call: NA
v_call: TRBV10-3
cdr3_aa: CATQGWTTSGYEQYF
cdr3_nt: TGTGCCACCCAGGGGTGGACAACAAGCGGCTACGAGCAGTACTTC

clone_size: NA
j_call: TRBJ2-5
d_call: NA
v_call: TRBV30
cdr3_aa: CAWSLLGQETQYF
cdr3_nt: TGTGCCTGGAGTCTGCTGGGACAAGAGACCCAGTACTTC

clone_size: NA
j_call: TRBJ1-1
d_call: NA
v_call: TRBV5-1
cdr3_aa: CASSLEAPPTEAFF
cdr3_nt: TGCGCCAGCAGCTTGGAGGCGCCTCCCACTGAAGCTTTCTTT

clone_size: once
j_call: TRBJ2-5
d_call: TRBD2
v_call: TRBV10-3
cdr3_aa: CAIRGGLAGRETQYF
cdr3_nt: TGTGCCATCAGGGGGGGACTAGCGGGAAGAGAGACCCAGTACTTC

clone_size: NA
j_call: TRBJ2-7
d_call: NA
v_call: TRBV6-5
cdr3_aa: CASSYRDALGEQYF
cdr3_nt: TGTGCCAGCAGTTATAGGGACGCCCTCGGCGAGCAGTACTTC

clone_size: NA
j_call: TRBJ2-1
d_call: NA
v_call: TRBV7-9
cdr3_aa: CASSLVGGGYEQFF
cdr3_nt: TGTGCCAGCAGCTTAGTCGGGGGCGGGTATGAGCAGTTCTTC

clone_size: NA
j_call: TRBJ1-4
d_call: NA
v_call: TRBV28
cdr3_aa: CASSSRPRTAEPSNEKLFF
cdr3_nt: TGTGCCAGCAGTTCCCGGCCTCGGACAGCTGAACCTTCTAATGAAAAACTGTTTTTT

clone_size: NA
j_call: TRBJ2-1
d_call: TRBD2
v_call: TRBV7-3
cdr3_aa: CASSRGTSGTDEQFF
cdr3_nt: TGTGCCAGCAGCCGTGGGACTAGCGGGACAGATGAGCAGTTCTTC

clone_size: NA
j_call: TRBJ1-5
d_call: TRBD1
v_call: TRBV7-8
cdr3_aa: CASSAGQGENQPQHF
cdr3_nt: TGTGCCAGCAGCGCGGGACAGGGAGAGAATCAGCCCCAGCATTTT

clone_size: NA
j_call: TRBJ1-3
d_call: TRBD1
v_call: TRBV7-9
cdr3_aa: CASSQGTGRYTIYF
cdr3_nt: TGTGCCAGCAGCCAAGGGACAGGGAGATACACCATATATTTT

clone_size: NA
j_call: TRBJ2-3
d_call: NA
v_call: TRBV7-9
cdr3_aa: CASSLTGGASTDTQYF
cdr3_nt: TGTGCCAGCAGCTTGACGGGCGGAGCTAGCACAGATACGCAGTATTTT

clone_size: few
j_call: TRBJ2-1
d_call: NA
v_call: TRBV5-1
cdr3_aa: CASHGGGSSYNEQFF
cdr3_nt: TGCGCCAGTCATGGGGGCGGGAGTTCCTACAATGAGCAGTTCTTC

clone_size: NA
j_call: TRBJ1-1
d_call: NA
v_call: TRBV12-1
cdr3_aa: CASSFGGTTGATEAFF
cdr3_nt: TGTGCCAGCAGCTTTGGGGGAACGACAGGGGCCACTGAAGCTTTCTTT

clone_size: few
j_call: TRBJ1-1
d_call: NA
v_call: TRBV6-4
cdr3_aa: CASTRKMNTEAFF
cdr3_nt: TGTGCCAGCACGAGGAAAATGAACACTGAAGCTTTCTTT

clone_size: NA
j_call: TRBJ2-5
d_call: NA
v_call: TRBV2
cdr3_aa: CASSVQVLQETQYF
cdr3_nt: TGTGCCAGCAGTGTTCAGGTCCTGCAAGAGACCCAGTACTTC

clone_size: NA
j_call: TRBJ2-5
d_call: NA
v_call: TRBV11-2
cdr3_aa: CASSTGLTYQETQYF
cdr3_nt: TGTGCCAGCAGTACTGGACTAACGTACCAAGAGACCCAGTACTTC

clone_size: few
j_call: TRBJ2-2
d_call: NA
v_call: TRBV19
cdr3_aa: CASTPTVTNTGELFF
cdr3_nt: TGTGCCAGTACCCCGACAGTCACGAACACCGGGGAGCTGTTTTTT

clone_size: NA
j_call: TRBJ2-5
d_call: NA
v_call: TRBV27
cdr3_aa: CASSNPGRQETQYF
cdr3_nt: TGTGCCAGCAGTAATCCCGGACGGCAAGAGACCCAGTACTTC

clone_size: NA
j_call: TRBJ2-3
d_call: NA
v_call: TRBV5-6
cdr3_aa: CASSLVRNTDTQYF
cdr3_nt: TGTGCCAGCAGCTTGGTGCGGAACACAGATACGCAGTATTTT

clone_size: once
j_call: TRBJ2-7
d_call: TRBD1
v_call: TRBV2
cdr3_aa: CASSGTGLGYYEQYF
cdr3_nt: TGTGCCAGCAGTGGGACAGGGCTCGGATACTACGAGCAGTACTTC

clone_size: NA
j_call: TRBJ1-6
d_call: NA
v_call: TRBV7-2
cdr3_aa: CASSFEQPGNSPLHF
cdr3_nt: TGTGCCAGCAGCTTTGAACAGCCGGGGAATTCACCCCTCCACTTT

clone_size: NA
j_call: TRBJ1-2
d_call: NA
v_call: TRBV5-5
cdr3_aa: CASTSPIGYTF
cdr3_nt: TGTGCCAGCACTTCGCCTATCGGCTACACCTTC

clone_size: NA
j_call: TRBJ2-3
d_call: TRBD2
v_call: TRBV6-1
cdr3_aa: CASSATSGGPLQYF
cdr3_nt: TGTGCCAGCAGTGCCACTAGCGGGGGCCCGCTCCAGTATTTT

clone_size: NA
j_call: TRBJ1-5
d_call: TRBD1
v_call: TRBV27
cdr3_aa: CASSRTGDRQPQHF
cdr3_nt: TGTGCCAGCAGCCGGACAGGGGATCGTCAGCCCCAGCATTTT

clone_size: NA
j_call: TRBJ2-1
d_call: TRBD2
v_call: TRBV7-6
cdr3_aa: CAGPRDYPYNEQFF
cdr3_nt: TGTGCCGGGCCCAGGGACTACCCCTACAATGAGCAGTTCTTC

clone_size: NA
j_call: TRBJ1-1
d_call: NA
v_call: TRBV5-6
cdr3_aa: CASRLTGSYWDEAFF
cdr3_nt: TGTGCCAGCAGACTTACGGGCTCATACTGGGATGAAGCTTTCTTT

clone_size: NA
j_call: TRBJ1-2
d_call: NA
v_call: TRBV6-1
cdr3_aa: CASIYPGGNYGYTF
cdr3_nt: TGTGCCAGCATTTACCCCGGGGGTAACTATGGCTACACCTTC

clone_size: NA
j_call: TRBJ2-7
d_call: TRBD2
v_call: TRBV6-6
cdr3_aa: CASRLTSGAGEQYF
cdr3_nt: TGTGCCAGCAGGTTGACTAGCGGGGCGGGCGAGCAGTACTTC

clone_size: NA
j_call: TRBJ1-1
d_call: TRBD1
v_call: TRBV28
cdr3_aa: CASSSPQGGRAFF
cdr3_nt: TGTGCCAGCAGCTCACCCCAGGGGGGTAGAGCTTTCTTT

clone_size: NA
j_call: TRBJ1-1
d_call: NA
v_call: TRBV7-2
cdr3_aa: CASSLAAGRTEAFF
cdr3_nt: TGTGCCAGCAGCTTAGCGGCCGGACGTACTGAAGCTTTCTTT

clone_size: NA
j_call: TRBJ2-7
d_call: NA
v_call: TRBV30
cdr3_aa: CAWSVLADYEQYF
cdr3_nt: TGTGCCTGGAGTGTATTAGCAGACTACGAGCAGTACTTC

clone_size: NA
j_call: TRBJ1-5
d_call: NA
v_call: TRBV6-6
cdr3_aa: CASSMTGGNQPQHF
cdr3_nt: TGTGCCAGCAGTATGACGGGGGGAAACCAGCCCCAGCATTTT

clone_size: few
j_call: TRBJ1-1
d_call: NA
v_call: TRBV30
cdr3_aa: CAWSVRAGSMNTEAFF
cdr3_nt: TGTGCCTGGAGTGTAAGAGCCGGCAGCATGAACACTGAAGCTTTCTTT

clone_size: NA
j_call: TRBJ2-1
d_call: NA
v_call: TRBV4-1
cdr3_aa: CASSQGQGGLSNEQFF
cdr3_nt: TGCGCCAGCAGCCAAGGTCAGGGGGGGCTGTCCAATGAGCAGTTCTTC

clone_size: NA
j_call: TRBJ1-1
d_call: TRBD1
v_call: TRBV19
cdr3_aa: CASSIERGRTEAFF
cdr3_nt: TGTGCCAGTAGTATAGAAAGGGGGCGCACTGAAGCTTTCTTT

clone_size: NA
j_call: TRBJ1-1
d_call: NA
v_call: TRBV18
cdr3_aa: CASSPLGMNTEAFF
cdr3_nt: TGTGCCAGCTCCCCCCTTGGGATGAACACTGAAGCTTTCTTT

clone_size: NA
j_call: TRBJ2-5
d_call: NA
v_call: TRBV5-1
cdr3_aa: CASSHKLQETQYF
cdr3_nt: TGCGCCAGCAGCCACAAACTGCAAGAGACCCAGTACTTC

clone_size: NA
j_call: TRBJ2-7
d_call: NA
v_call: TRBV28
cdr3_aa: CASSLLGQFYEQYF
cdr3_nt: TGTGCCAGTAGTTTGTTGGGACAATTCTACGAGCAGTACTTC

clone_size: NA
j_call: TRBJ1-4
d_call: NA
v_call: TRBV28
cdr3_aa: CASSPPGHQATNEKLFF
cdr3_nt: TGTGCCAGCAGTCCCCCGGGACACCAGGCAACTAATGAAAAACTGTTTTTT

clone_size: NA
j_call: TRBJ1-5
d_call: NA
v_call: TRBV6-1
cdr3_aa: CASSEETAQHF
cdr3_nt: TGTGCCAGCAGTGAAGAGACAGCCCAGCATTTT

clone_size: NA
j_call: TRBJ2-3
d_call: NA
v_call: TRBV29-1
cdr3_aa: CSVGAGHRGTDTQYF
cdr3_nt: TGCAGCGTTGGGGCAGGGCACAGGGGCACAGATACGCAGTATTTT

clone_size: NA
j_call: TRBJ2-6
d_call: NA
v_call: TRBV7-9
cdr3_aa: CASSLKRTTLSGANVLTF
cdr3_nt: TGTGCCAGCAGCTTAAAGAGAACCACTCTATCTGGGGCCAACGTCCTGACTTTC

clone_size: few
j_call: TRBJ2-1
d_call: TRBD1
v_call: TRBV29-1
cdr3_aa: CSAHGPGQGINEQFF
cdr3_nt: TGCAGCGCCCACGGTCCGGGACAGGGCATCAATGAGCAGTTCTTC